This entry describes one T cell receptor (beta chain). Its antigen is currently not known. No base qualities exist here, and no much larger clone lies one base off it. The cohort consisted of approximately 670 healthy bone marrow donors. At the time of sampling, all cohort members were nominally healthy, though unrecorded immune exposures were likely present. The donor was CMV seronegative and belonged to the group of 320 or so seronegative cohort members. A peripheral blood sample was collected from each donor, and TCR beta sequencing was performed on peripheral blood mononuclear cells. Genomic DNA was extracted from the blood cell samples with the Qiagen DNeasy Blood Extraction Kit. The data originate from a study of cytomegalovirus exposure and HLA in healthy donors (dated by TCRdb to about 2017). About the full investigation: In an earlier analysis of 587 of the donors, less than 350 Gb of sequence data and some 120 million unique TCR beta sequences from 180 million or so T cells were reported. Roughly five DR-DQ haplotypes were handled as single units for association and clustering because linkage in the cohort was strong. On average, over 200,000 unique TCR beta nucleotide sequences were sequenced per donor among several hundred genotyped donors of the cohort, with roughly 18% of those sequences being non-productive. Every discovery cohort repertoire had been produced on one sequencing platform. An early release covering roughly 580 HLA-typed donors comprised approximately 300 gigabases of sequencing data and 65 million to 100 million unique TCR sequences. In the later analysis, no new phenotypic data were used to find candidate immune exposures; instead, reliance was placed on TCR beta sequences and their occurrence across donors. Of the approximately 400 genotyped donors, over 65% fell in the genetic ancestry cluster associated with self-reported Caucasian donors. The study combined high-throughput TCR immunosequencing, statistical association of individual TCRs with disease status, and machine learning to predict cytomegalovirus infection status. The study aimed to test whether cataloging public T cell receptors could reveal signatures of past pathogen exposure. Genome-wide SNP genotypes for about 55% of the roughly 670 donors were used in a later genetic analysis, which treated that subset as a discovery cohort. The study profiled the T cell repertoires of under 850 subjects by immunosequencing and related them to cytomegalovirus serostatus. HLA typing included class I and class II loci at four-digit resolution. Besides the first cohort of around 670 subjects, a separate validation cohort made up of 120 different subjects was used. The number of typed donors differed by locus: 629-630 for A, B, C, DRB1 and DQB1; approximately 520 for DQA1; fewer than 610 for DPA1; and some 430 for DPB1. A later analysis re-examined previously published TCR beta repertoires from more than 550 donors and added high-resolution HLA genotyping to investigate patterns of TCR occurrence. Donor age, sex, ethnicity and CMV serostatus were compiled together with the repertoire data. An earlier analysis of 450 to 750 of the donors used high-throughput TCR beta sequencing to judge whether each TCR beta V gene segment behaved as functional or pseudogenic. Here is what the overall study found, with its caveats: Immune exposure information for the cohort was limited to CMV serostatus. In a later analysis, 16,951 TCR beta sequences were associated with specific HLA alleles at a false discovery rate of 0.05. Because HLA typing was missing for some donors at each locus, association tests included only the typed subset. In an earlier analysis of approximately 590 of the donors, most TCR beta V segments appeared in productive rearrangements about 87% or about 30% of the time, broadly matching IMGT annotations. In vitro tests confirmed that a few of the cytomegalovirus-associated TCR beta chains recognize cytomegalovirus antigens. Correlated functional status among segregating V segments might be attributable to linkage disequilibrium, but an unknown experimental factor could not be ruled out. The earlier analysis of approximately 590 of the donors excluded over 15 rarely observed V segments, including chromosome 9 orphons, because counts were too low. The classifier was reported to diagnose cytomegalovirus status with high specificity and sensitivity in both the original and validation cohorts. A cluster of highly shared sequence variants was judged likely to be a technical artifact of the sequencing pipeline. In a later analysis, several top co-occurrence clusters were reported to appear linked to parvovirus B19, influenza, CMV and Epstein-Barr virus. In a later analysis, HLA-associated TCR beta chains were found to be more clonally expanded and to have lower generation probabilities than equally common non-associated chains. This cohort had only TCR beta chains sequenced, and the lack of alpha or paired-chain data limited which features could be detected. According to a later analysis, TCR association rates differed among HLA loci, with DRB1 alleles showing the most associated TCRs and HLA-C alleles showing the fewest. In the study, some 160 TCR beta chains were listed as associated with cytomegalovirus. It was suggested by the authors that the approach could potentially be generalized to other disease states and immunological phenotypes. Compared with the 666-donor mean, donors in an Asian-associated ancestry cluster had fewer N-insertions in productive TCRs, according to a later genetic analysis. The presence/absence analyses assumed that sequencing depth was roughly uniform across donors, and that assumption may not be true. A further reported finding was that TCR beta sequences accurately predicted the HLA-A and HLA-B alleles for most subjects in the first cohort. The 87-base-pair reads could not distinguish some IMGT-functional V segments, including TRBV6-2 and TRBV6-3, so those segments were excluded. While some public TCRs were present in many individuals, most TCR sequences turned up only very rarely across donors. An association between a missense DCLRE1C variant and V-gene and J-gene trimming of TCR beta chains was found in a later genetic analysis and replicated in an independent cohort. Assigning TCR associations to individual alleles was difficult when HLA alleles, especially DR and DQ, strongly co-occurred. A later analysis found that most CMV-associated TCR beta chains appeared HLA-restricted, with HLA associations seemingly driven largely by CMV exposure.

From the germline V gene, CDR1 is SGHRS and CDR2 is YFSETQ. From V the trimming removes 0 bases and from J it removes 2 bases, while the gene matches leave 5 bases of the junction unaccounted for. Reading from cysteine to phenylalanine, the CDR3 counts 15 amino acids. Only the CDR3 DNA stays, 45 bases, in frame from base 1. Library method: the immunoSEQ multiplex PCR assay. For the multiplex PCR, a mixture combining 60 forward primers for TCR Vbeta segments and 13 reverse primers for TCR Jbeta segments was used. A multiplex PCR assay on genomic DNA amplified the CDR3 region of rearranged TCR beta genes. The Illumina HiSeq System was used to sequence the amplified TCR beta libraries as 87-base-pair reads. In the original analysis: Across the roughly 700 repertoires, a later analysis counted 75 million to 90 million unique TCR beta chains, some 11 million of which were shared by at least two donors. Raw reads were error-corrected and collapsed into unique sequences with a nearest-neighbor algorithm that merged closely related sequences to remove PCR and sequencing errors. To assign V, D and J gene segments, CDR3 sequences were aligned to IMGT reference sequences. For a sequence to be retained, a match of at least six nucleotides to both a V gene segment and a J gene segment was required. Rearrangements were classified as productive when the CDR3 lacked stop codons and remained in frame with V and J, and all other rearrangements were classified as non-productive. Following IMGT convention, CDR3 was defined as the stretch from the second conserved V-encoded cysteine up to the conserved J-encoded phenylalanine. The earlier analysis of roughly 590 of the donors excluded any sequence lacking an unambiguous match to a single V gene segment. An earlier analysis of fewer than 750 of the donors called V segments functional above 56.7% productive rearrangements and segregating when the between-donor standard deviation exceeded 5%. To diagnose cytomegalovirus status from the catalog of TCR beta chain sequences, a statistical classification framework was built. V and J gene assignment, in a later analysis, came from comparing TCR nucleotide sequences with IMGT/GENE-DB human TR gene sequences. In a later analysis, CDR3 sequences and most-parsimonious VDJ recombination scenarios were assigned using the TCRdist pipeline. A later analysis defined each TCR beta chain by its CDR3 amino acid sequence plus V-gene family, and excluded reads lacking a unique V-gene family. A later analysis removed 550 to 650 highly shared, low-generation-probability nucleotide sequences to deal with suspected cross-contamination and a sequencing artifact. For each public chain, a later analysis derived a clonal expansion index from normalized ranks of inferred template counts within each repertoire. A later analysis computed generation probabilities with a VDJ recombination model fitted to out-of-frame rearrangements, and checked the results against IGoR. In a later analysis, TCR-TCR, TCR-HLA and TCR-CMV co-occurrence was scored with hypergeometric tests, and a repertoire-size bias correction was applied to TCR pairs. In a later analysis, false discovery rates were estimated by permuting HLA or CMV assignments 20 times. A later analysis grouped co-occurring TCRs with DBSCAN, adding TCRdist sequence similarity when clustering within HLA-allele-positive subsets. Repertoires with fewer than 30,000 or more than 120,000 public chains were left out of co-occurrence clustering, as were five repertoires with anomalous nucleotide sharing. TCRdb retrieved this table from immuneACCESS and kept in-frame rearrangements only. Not all clones are present; in checked studies, unresolved V genes account for under half, and no reason is known for the remainder. Clone size and the V and J calls come from that table; the DNA yielded D and trimming. Across this sample there are 100,000 to 150,000 clones, with 60% to 85% seen only once. About 1.5% of the sample comes from the top ten.

Sequencing was performed on PBMCs. Recombination joined TRBV5-1 with TRBJ2-7; 7 bases in the middle match TRBD2. The sequence was obtained from a woman in her late teens or twenties in good health and CMV-seronegative. The DNA sequence is given as TGCGCCAGCAGCTTGGTGGGGGGGGGTGCCTACGAGCAGTACTTC. Translated, it reads CASSLVGGGAYEQYF.